This T cell receptor (beta chain) was sequenced during a study of regulatory T cells in long-lasting Graves disease. With iRepertoire HTBI primers and Arm-PCR of CDR3 regions, TCR beta libraries were built. TCRdb passed the multiplex PCR reads through MiXCR, listing each CDR3 protein once. The profile shows roughly 400,000 distinct CDR3 sequences, about a fifth of them singletons. General study points: Persistent disease favored TRBV28, TRBJ1-2 and TRBJ2-5. A reduction in accuracy may have resulted from the small sample size.

This clonotype was observed many times. What it binds is unknown. Time point indicated: persistent/refractory GD, antithyroid drugs over 5 years with positive TRAb. Generation of the TCR library employed RNA extracted from PBMCs. A volume of approximately 9.8 milliliters of peripheral blood was collected in EDTA tubes. From germline, CDR1 is GTSNPN and CDR2 SVGIG (reference sequence). With V trimmed by 3 bases and J by 9 bases, 2 bases remained unmatched. This CDR3 has 13 amino acids. The clonotype was recovered from a female donor with Graves disease. The chain joins TRBV30 to TRBJ1-6, with TRBD1 identical over 10 bases. This specimen consisted of peripheral blood mononuclear cells (PBMCs), obtained when the disease was refractory, from a patient treated with antithyroid drugs. CDR3 protein: CAWRGQGLSPLHF. The CDR3 DNA reads TGTGCCTGGAGGGGACAGGGGCTTTCACCCCTCCACTTT.